The 3 T cell receptor beta chains below were found in one sample sequenced in a study of metastatic and nonmetastatic thyroid tumors. Via MiXCR, TCRdb re-called the PCR reads. The data contain almost 25,000 clones, 13% of them singletons. Patients were all untreated before their thyroid surgery. The sample comprised blood. These receptors all come from a female donor with papillary thyroid cancer or a benign thyroid nodule (not recorded which). Some clones in this sample may be carry-over from other donors' samples.

This clone appeared many times. The DNA of the CDR3 is TGTGCCAGTAGACCGACTAGCGGGGCCCTCCAAAGGGGGCAGTTCTTC. As protein: CASRPTSGALQRGQFF. The genes are TRBV19 and TRBJ2-1, with TRBD2 matching over 11 bases. The CDR3 contains 16 residues. J lost 12 bases, V lost 6 bases, and 16 bases had no gene match. In germline, CDR1 is LNHDA, CDR2 SQIVND (reference sequence). Full variable domain (outside the CDR3, taken from reference TRBV19 and TRBJ2-1): DGGITQSPKYLFRKEGQNVTLSCEQNLNHDAMYWYRQDPGQGLRLIYYSQIVNDFQKGDIAEGYSVSREKKESFPLTVTSAQKNPTAFYLCASRPTSGALQRGQFFGPGTRLTVL.

This clone was observed at least ten times. CDR3 sequence (DNA): TGTGCCAGCAGTTACGGCAGGGTCAGGAATAAGGAAAAACTGTTTTTT. It codes for CASSYGRVRNKEKLFF. This chain joins TRBV6-5 and TRBJ1-4; TRBD1 might be the D (5 bases). This CDR3 contains 16 residues. Germline loops: CDR1 MNHEY, CDR2 SVGAGI. Trimming took 2 bases from V and 8 from J, leaving 18 bases between them.

DNA for the CDR3: TGTGCCACCAGCATCCATCCCAGTAGCGGGAGGATCCCCTACGAGCAGTACTTC. Its translation is CATSIHPSSGRIPYEQYF. The rearrangement links TRBV15 to TRBJ2-7, with 10 bases aligning to TRBD2. CDR3 length: 18 amino acids. Trimming removed 4 bases from V and 2 bases from J; junction bases left unmatched: 14. The germline V gene encodes CDR1 LNHNV and CDR2 YYDKDF (reference sequence).